What follows are 29 T cell receptor beta chains derived from one specimen sequenced in a study of shared clonotypes between healthy human individuals. The repertoire was sequenced with immunoSEQ multiplex PCR; TCRdb's copy has only in-frame clones and lacks some. The sample has more than 2,000,000 clones, 85% to 95% seen once; the top ten hold 0.39%. The sequenced sample was naive CD4+ T cells from PBMCs. Subset defined: CD45RA+ positively selected. Receptors originate from a young man in good health. Some clones in this sample may be carry-over from other donors' samples.

This chain uses TRBV18 with TRBJ2-6; D gene unclear. In germline, CDR1 is KGHSH, CDR2 LQKENI. The CDR3 runs 14 residues. Trimming stripped 4 bases from V and 0 bases from J, with 4 bases between. The CDR3 is CASSLLSGANVLTF. CDR3 DNA sequence: TGTGCCAGCTCACTTCTCTCTGGGGCCAACGTCCTGACTTTC.

This clone showed up just once. V usage is TRBV28 and J usage is TRBJ2-3, with D possibly matching TRBD2 (6 bases). The CDR3 sequence is 14 residues long. Trimming took 10 bases from V and 0 from J, leaving 14 bases between them. Looked up from germline, CDR1 is MDHEN and CDR2 is SYDVKM. As DNA, the CDR3 is TGTGCCACCAGGGAGGCAGGGAGCACAGATACGCAGTATTTT. Translated, it gives CATREAGSTDTQYF.

V and J are TRBV4-1 and TRBJ2-1; D is unresolved. Per the germline V gene, CDR1 is MGHRA and CDR2 is YSYEKL. The CDR3 runs to 17 residues. The germline V and J ends were trimmed by 0 bases and 3 bases, with 15 bases remaining between them. The CDR3 reads CASSQDSRAPGYNEQFF. CDR3 coding DNA: TGCGCCAGCAGCCAAGACAGTAGAGCACCGGGCTACAATGAGCAGTTCTTC.

Remarks on this clone: This specimen includes other DNA sequences encoding the same CDR3. V and J are TRBV28 and TRBJ1-2, with 8 bases that match TRBD1. Trimming cost V 4 bases and J 2 bases; bases outside gene matches: 6. The CDR3 is 15 amino acids. Germline V gene sequence: CDR1 MDHEN, CDR2 SYDVKM. CDR3 bases: TGTGCCAGCAGTTCAACAGGGGGTCCGAACTATGGCTACACCTTC. It codes for CASSSTGGPNYGYTF.

The sample holds one count of this clone. The chain combines TRBV7-3 with TRBJ2-1, with 9 bases fitting TRBD2. With V trimmed by 5 bases and J by 9 bases, 11 bases remained unmatched. Germline CDR1 and CDR2: SGHTA and FQGTGA. This CDR3 has 15 residues. DNA for the CDR3: TGTGCCAGCAGCGCTGGGGCGGGAGGGCCGGGTGAGCAGTTCTTC. Protein: CASSAGAGGPGEQFF.

The rearrangement uses TRBV14 and TRBJ1-1; 7 bases line up with TRBD1. V dropped 2 bases and J dropped 7; count of bases not matched to a gene: 7. The CDR3 length is 14 residues. Germline CDR1 reads SGHDN; CDR2 reads FVKESK. The CDR3 DNA is TGTGCCAGCAGCCAACCAGGGGGATTGATTGAAGCTTTCTTT. It codes for CASSQPGGLIEAFF.

The rearrangement joins TRBV7-6 to TRBJ2-1; D remains unclear. V was trimmed by 2 bases and J by 8 bases, leaving 7 bases between them. The CDR3 covers 12 residues. Per the germline V gene, CDR1 is SGHVS and CDR2 is FNYEAQ. This CDR3 is CASSLTWDEQFF. The CDR3 DNA reads TGTGCCAGCAGCTTAACGTGGGATGAGCAGTTCTTC.

The CDR3 here is CASSYSARDSYNEQFF. The CDR3 nucleotides read TGTGCCAGCAGTTACAGTGCCAGGGACTCCTACAATGAGCAGTTCTTC. The gene calls are TRBV6-5 and TRBJ2-1; tentative D call: TRBD1 (5 bases). Germline V gene sequence: CDR1 MNHEY, CDR2 SVGAGI. Trimming removed 2 bases at V and 0 bases at J, with 11 bases between. The CDR3 has 16 residues.

The gene calls are TRBV7-2 and TRBJ2-5, with 7 positions matching TRBD2. With 0 bases clipped from V and 1 base from J, the junction kept 5 bases outside the gene matches. The CDR3 loop spans 16 amino acids. In germline, CDR1 is SGHTA, CDR2 FQGNSA. CDR3 nucleotide sequence: TGTGCCAGCAGCTTAGCGTCTAGCGGCGGCCAAGAGACCCAGTACTTC. It translates to CASSLASSGGQETQYF.

A note on this clone: The same CDR3 is also encoded by other DNA sequences in this sample. This chain links TRBV5-1 with TRBJ2-6; no clear D gene. The CDR3 length is 14 residues. V shed 4 bases and J shed 2 bases, with 7 bases lying between them. Germline V gene sequence: CDR1 SGHRS, CDR2 YFSETQ. The chain's CDR3 is CASSLTAGANVLTF. The CDR3, as DNA: TGCGCCAGCAGCCTCACCGCTGGGGCCAACGTCCTGACTTTC.

This chain uses TRBV5-1 with TRBJ1-5; D may be TRBD1 (6 bases). This CDR3 is built from 16 residues. V was cut by 4 bases and J by 7 bases, with 21 bases left in between. CDR1 SGHRS and CDR2 YFSETQ come from the germline V gene. The CDR3, as DNA: TGCGCCAGCAGCCCGGGTGAGGGGGGAGTAAACCAGCCCCAGCATTTT. This gives the protein CASSPGEGGVNQPQHF. The full variable domain, its missing parts supplied by reference TRBV5-1 and TRBJ1-5, is KAGVTQTPRYLIKTRGQQVTLSCSPISGHRSVSWYQQTPGQGLQFLFEYFSETQRNKGNFPGRFSGRQFSNSRSEMNVSTLELGDSALYLCASSPGEGGVNQPQHFGDGTRLSIL.

The gene calls are TRBV11-3 and TRBJ2-1; a possible D gene is TRBD2 (5 bases). The CDR3 extends over 18 amino acids. From germline, CDR1 is SGHNT and CDR2 YENEEA. Trimming pared 4 bases from V and 8 bases from J, leaving 27 bases between. The CDR3 DNA is TGTGCCAGCAGCTCCCTCCGGGCAACGAGGTGGACTGCCCATGAGCAGTTCTTC. As protein: CASSSLRATRWTAHEQFF.

The gene calls are TRBV4-3 and TRBJ2-7; maybe TRBD2 (5 bases). The V end was cut by 0 bases, the J end by 4 bases, with 16 bases between. Germline V gene data show CDR1 as LGHNA and CDR2 as YSLEER. The CDR3 consists of 16 residues. The CDR3 spells CASSQEPPGSVYEQYF. The DNA of the CDR3 is TGCGCCAGCAGCCAAGAGCCGCCGGGATCCGTATACGAGCAGTACTTC.

The genes are TRBV7-9 and TRBJ2-5, with TRBD1 identical over 8 bases. This CDR3 is 17 amino acids long. Germline-derived CDR1 and CDR2 are SEHNR and FQNEAQ (reference sequence). V gave up 5 bases and J gave up 7 bases; unmatched junction bases: 18. This chain's CDR3 is CASSPQGAGGLGRTQYF. As DNA, the CDR3 is TGTGCCAGCAGCCCCCAGGGGGCGGGTGGCCTGGGTAGGACCCAGTACTTC.

The chain is built from TRBV5-4 and TRBJ1-1, with TRBD1 matching 8 bases. The CDR3 length is 14 residues. Looked up from germline, CDR1 is SGHNT and CDR2 is YYREEE (reference sequence). Unmatched junction bases numbered 6, after V lost 4 bases and J lost 4 bases. The chain's CDR3 is CASSLDRDGTEAFF. Here the CDR3 DNA reads TGTGCCAGCAGCCTGGACAGGGATGGCACTGAAGCTTTCTTT.

Comment on this clone: Other nucleotide sequences from this sample produce the same CDR3. The chain couples TRBV7-9 to TRBJ2-3, with D uncertain. Germline CDR1 reads SEHNR; CDR2 reads FQNEAQ (reference sequence). This CDR3 spans 12 amino acids. V lost 5 bases and J 0 bases, leaving 3 bases between the germline ends. The CDR3 reads CASSPSTDTQYF. The CDR3 nucleotides are TGTGCCAGCAGCCCCAGCACAGATACGCAGTATTTT. The full variable domain, rest sourced from reference TRBV7-9 and TRBJ2-3, is DTGVSQNPRHKITKRGQNVTFRCDPISEHNRLYWYRQTLGQGPEFLTYFQNEAQLEKSRLLSDRFSAERPKGSFSTLEIQRTEQGDSAMYLCASSPSTDTQYFGPGTRLTVL.

This clone came up once. The CDR3: CASSLAFRGGEKLFF. The CDR3 DNA reads as TGTGCCAGCAGCTTAGCCTTCAGGGGAGGAGAAAAACTGTTTTTT. This sequence joins TRBV11-2 and TRBJ1-4; maybe TRBD1 (6 bases). The length of the CDR3 is 15 residues. V was shortened by 1 base and J by 8 bases, with 14 bases between the two germline ends. Germline V gene sequence: CDR1 SGHAT, CDR2 FQNNGV.

This chain joins TRBV30 and TRBJ2-1; weak D call: TRBD2 (6 bases). This CDR3 spans 11 amino acids. The germline gives CDR1 GTSNPN, CDR2 SVGIG (reference sequence). The V end was cut by 1 base, the J end by 14 bases, with 12 bases between. CDR3 sequence (DNA): TGTGCCTGGAGTGCGGAGGGGTCCGAGTTCTTC. Amino acids: CAWSAEGSEFF.

This sequence joins TRBV19 and TRBJ2-5; weak D call: TRBD1 (5 bases). V was trimmed by 3 bases and J by 5 bases, leaving 16 bases between them. The V gene's germline CDR1 is LNHDA and CDR2 SQIVND (reference sequence). The CDR3 covers 15 residues. CDR3: CASSIRGAPGETQYF. DNA of the CDR3: TGTGCCAGTAGTATTCGAGGTGCCCCAGGGGAGACCCAGTACTTC.

Comments on this clone: This CDR3 is also generated by other DNA sequences in the sample. This rearrangement joins TRBV5-1 to TRBJ2-7; tentatively, D is TRBD1 (6 bases). The CDR3 consists of 14 residues. The V gene lost 2 bases and the J gene lost 6 bases, with 15 bases spanning the gap. CDR1 SGHRS and CDR2 YFSETQ come from the germline V gene. The CDR3 is CASSLGQGFSEQYF. The DNA of the CDR3 is TGCGCCAGCAGCTTAGGTCAGGGGTTTAGCGAGCAGTACTTC.

V is TRBV19 and J is TRBJ2-6; possible D gene TRBD1, 6 bases. V was trimmed by 3 bases and J by 10 bases, leaving 13 bases between them. Germline CDR1 reads LNHDA; CDR2 reads SQIVND (reference sequence). The CDR3 has 14 residues. The CDR3 DNA is TGTGCCAGTAGTATGCCGGGACAAAGAAACGTCCTGACTTTC. Amino acids: CASSMPGQRNVLTF.

The chain links TRBV7-3 to TRBJ1-1, with D possibly matching TRBD1 (5 bases). From germline, CDR1 is SGHTA and CDR2 FQGTGA. This CDR3 comprises 15 residues. The V and J ends lost 2 bases and 0 bases respectively, with 10 bases between them. Here the CDR3 DNA reads TGTGCCAGCAGCTTACAGGGTCACATGAACACTGAAGCTTTCTTT. Translated: CASSLQGHMNTEAFF.

This clone was counted once. The chain uses TRBV5-6 and TRBJ2-2; the match to TRBD2 covers 9 bases. Germline assignment: CDR1 SGHDT and CDR2 YYEEEE. The CDR3 extends over 18 amino acids. The J segment lost 2 bases and the V segment lost 4 bases, leaving 12 bases of the junction unmatched. The CDR3 is CASSHLLAGARNTGELFF. The CDR3 coding sequence is TGTGCCAGCAGCCACCTTTTAGCGGGAGCGCGAAACACCGGGGAGCTGTTTTTT.

The CDR3 reads CASSFKRGGAVYGYTF. The CDR3 DNA sequence: TGTGCCAGCAGTTTTAAAAGGGGAGGAGCAGTCTATGGCTACACCTTC. The rearrangement uses TRBV27 and TRBJ1-2, with TRBD1 as a possible D gene (5 bases). V lost 3 bases and J 4 bases, leaving 18 bases between the germline ends. Per the germline V gene, CDR1 is MNHEY and CDR2 is SMNVEV (reference sequence). This CDR3 is built from 16 residues.

This clone appeared a single time. This chain joins TRBV7-9 and TRBJ1-3; no clear D gene. The CDR3 has 15 residues. Germline assignment: CDR1 SEHNR and CDR2 FQNEAQ (reference sequence). Between the trimmed V and J ends, which lost 4 bases and 7 bases, there was a span of 17 bases. The CDR3 bases are TGTGCCAGCAGCTCACCTGGGTTCTCCCGGAACACCATATATTTT. This translates into CASSSPGFSRNTIYF. Full variable domain (outside the CDR3, taken from reference TRBV7-9 and TRBJ1-3): DTGVSQNPRHKITKRGQNVTFRCDPISEHNRLYWYRQTLGQGPEFLTYFQNEAQLEKSRLLSDRFSAERPKGSFSTLEIQRTEQGDSAMYLCASSSPGFSRNTIYFGEGSWLTVV.

The rearrangement uses TRBV18 and TRBJ2-2; D gene unclear. The germline V gene has CDR1 KGHSH and CDR2 LQKENI. CDR3 length: 15 amino acids. Trimming shortened V by 2 bases and J by 6 bases, and 13 bases separated the two germline ends. CDR3 bases: TGTGCCAGCTCACCAAATATTGACTCCGCCGGGGAGCTGTTTTTT. It codes for CASSPNIDSAGELFF.

The rearrangement uses TRBV28 and TRBJ1-1; the match to TRBD1 covers 9 bases. The CDR3 runs 14 residues. The V gene's germline CDR1 is MDHEN and CDR2 SYDVKM. With 6 bases clipped from V and 5 bases from J, the junction kept 7 bases outside the gene matches. The CDR3: CASSTGGKWTEAFF. CDR3 DNA: TGTGCCAGCAGCACAGGGGGCAAATGGACTGAAGCTTTCTTT.

The rearrangement joins TRBV6-1 to TRBJ2-1; D may be TRBD2 (5 bases). The V end was cut by 7 bases, the J end by 2 bases, with 12 bases between. CDR3 length equals 14 residues. CDR1 is MNHNS and CDR2 is SASEGT in the germline V gene. This chain's CDR3 is CASKTGITYNEQFF. CDR3 nucleotide sequence: TGTGCCAGCAAGACGGGGATCACCTACAATGAGCAGTTCTTC.

The V call is TRBV29-1, the J call TRBJ2-7, with 9 bases lining up with TRBD1. Trimming took 7 bases from V and 2 from J; bases not matched to a gene: 15. The CDR3 is 16 residues long. Per germline, CDR1 SQVTM and CDR2 ANQGSEA. Here the CDR3 DNA reads TGCAGCGCTCACAAGGACAGGGGCGGTTTAGCCTACGAGCAGTACTTC. Its protein is CSAHKDRGGLAYEQYF.